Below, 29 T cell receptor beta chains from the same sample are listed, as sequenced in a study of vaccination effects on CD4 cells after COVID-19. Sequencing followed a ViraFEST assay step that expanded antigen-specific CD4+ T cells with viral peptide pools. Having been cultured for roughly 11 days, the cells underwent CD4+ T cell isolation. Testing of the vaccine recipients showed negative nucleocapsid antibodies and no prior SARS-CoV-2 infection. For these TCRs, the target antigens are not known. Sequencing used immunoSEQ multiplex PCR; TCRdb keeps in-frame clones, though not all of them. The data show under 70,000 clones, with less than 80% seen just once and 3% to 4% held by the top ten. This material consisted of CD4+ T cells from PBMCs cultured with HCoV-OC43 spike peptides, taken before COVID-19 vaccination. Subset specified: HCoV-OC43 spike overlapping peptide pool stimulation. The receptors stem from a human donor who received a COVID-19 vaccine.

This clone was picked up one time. The CDR3 nucleotides read TGTGCCAGCAGCAAACGGCGGGGGGAAGAGACCCAGTACTTC. Amino acids: CASSKRRGEETQYF. The rearrangement joins TRBV21-1 to TRBJ2-5; TRBD2, the table's D call, was not compared with the DNA. TRBV21-1 is classified as a pseudogene. The CDR3 is 14 residues long.

The CDR3 sequence is CASSYGAGLAGGSTDTQYF. Here the CDR3 DNA reads TGTGCCAGCAGTTACGGCGCGGGACTAGCGGGGGGTAGCACAGATACGCAGTATTTT. V is TRBV6-2 or TRBV6-3 and J is TRBJ2-3; 15 positions match TRBD2. V gave up 2 bases and J gave up 0 bases; unmatched junction bases: 6. CDR1 is MNHEY and CDR2 is SVGEGT in the germline V gene. CDR3 length: 19 residues.

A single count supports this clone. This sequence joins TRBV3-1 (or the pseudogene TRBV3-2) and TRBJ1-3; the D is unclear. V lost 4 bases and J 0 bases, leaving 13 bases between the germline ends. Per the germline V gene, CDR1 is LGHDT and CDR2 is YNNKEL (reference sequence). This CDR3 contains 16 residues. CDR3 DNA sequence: TGTGCCAGCAGCCGGGCAATTGTAGGCTCTGGAAACACCATATATTTT. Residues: CASSRAIVGSGNTIYF.

The CDR3 coding sequence is TGTGCCAGCAGTTCCCCCTGGACCTTC. Its protein product is CASSSPWTF. The chain joins TRBV7-9 to TRBJ1-2; D is undetermined. The germline gives CDR1 SEHNR, CDR2 FQNEAQ (reference sequence). The CDR3 length is 9 residues. The V and J ends lost 6 bases and 14 bases respectively, with 10 bases between them.

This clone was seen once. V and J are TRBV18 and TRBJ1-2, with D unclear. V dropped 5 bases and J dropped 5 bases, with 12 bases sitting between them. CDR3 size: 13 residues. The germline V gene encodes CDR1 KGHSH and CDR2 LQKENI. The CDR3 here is CASSEDPSYGYTF. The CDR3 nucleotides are TGTGCCAGCTCAGAGGACCCGTCTTATGGCTACACCTTC.

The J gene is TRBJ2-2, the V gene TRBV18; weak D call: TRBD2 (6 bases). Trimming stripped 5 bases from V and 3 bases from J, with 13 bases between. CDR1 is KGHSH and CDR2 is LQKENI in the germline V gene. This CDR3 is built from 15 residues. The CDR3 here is CASSSSGSDTGELFF. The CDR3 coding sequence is TGTGCCAGCTCATCCAGCGGGTCGGACACCGGGGAGCTGTTTTTT.

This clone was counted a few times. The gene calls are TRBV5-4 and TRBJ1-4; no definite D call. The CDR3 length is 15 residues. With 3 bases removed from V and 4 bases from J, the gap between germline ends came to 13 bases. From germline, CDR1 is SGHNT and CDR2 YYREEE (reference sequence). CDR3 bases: TGTGCCAGCAGCTCGGGTGGGCATCGTAATGAAAAACTGTTTTTT. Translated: CASSSGGHRNEKLFF.

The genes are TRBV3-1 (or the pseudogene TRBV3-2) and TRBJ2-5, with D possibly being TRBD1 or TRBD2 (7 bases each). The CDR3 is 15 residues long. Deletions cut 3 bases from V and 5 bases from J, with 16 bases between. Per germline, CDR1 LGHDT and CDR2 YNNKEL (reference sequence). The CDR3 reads CASSHRRGRGETQYF. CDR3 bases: TGTGCCAGCAGCCACCGGAGGGGGCGGGGGGAGACCCAGTACTTC.

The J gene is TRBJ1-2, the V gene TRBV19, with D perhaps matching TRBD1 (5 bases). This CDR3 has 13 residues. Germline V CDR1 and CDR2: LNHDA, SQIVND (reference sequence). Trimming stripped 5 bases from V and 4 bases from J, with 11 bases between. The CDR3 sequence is CASSGGLGYGYTF. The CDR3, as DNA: TGTGCCAGTAGTGGGGGACTTGGCTATGGCTACACCTTC.

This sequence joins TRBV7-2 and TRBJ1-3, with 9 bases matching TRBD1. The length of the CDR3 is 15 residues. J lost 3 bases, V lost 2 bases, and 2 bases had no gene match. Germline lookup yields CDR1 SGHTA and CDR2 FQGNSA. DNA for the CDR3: TGTGCCAGCAGCTTAAACAGGGGGCATGGAAACACCATATATTTT. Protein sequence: CASSLNRGHGNTIYF.

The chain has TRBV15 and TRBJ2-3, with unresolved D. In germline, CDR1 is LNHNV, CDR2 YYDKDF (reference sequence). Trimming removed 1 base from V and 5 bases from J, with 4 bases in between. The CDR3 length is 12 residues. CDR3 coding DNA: TGTGCCACCAGCAGAGGGGTAGATACGCAGTATTTT. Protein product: CATSRGVDTQYF.

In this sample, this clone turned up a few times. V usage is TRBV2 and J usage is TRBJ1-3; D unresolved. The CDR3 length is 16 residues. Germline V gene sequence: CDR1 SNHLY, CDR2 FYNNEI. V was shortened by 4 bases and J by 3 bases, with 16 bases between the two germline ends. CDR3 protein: CASSVNVQMNGNTIYF. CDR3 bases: TGTGCCAGCAGTGTTAATGTACAGATGAATGGAAACACCATATATTTT.

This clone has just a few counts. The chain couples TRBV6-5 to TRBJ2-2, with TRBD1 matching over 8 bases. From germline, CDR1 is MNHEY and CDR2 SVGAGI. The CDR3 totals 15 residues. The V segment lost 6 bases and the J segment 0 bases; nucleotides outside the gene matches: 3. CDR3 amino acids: CASRLDRANTGELFF. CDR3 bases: TGTGCCAGCAGGTTGGACAGGGCGAACACCGGGGAGCTGTTTTTT.

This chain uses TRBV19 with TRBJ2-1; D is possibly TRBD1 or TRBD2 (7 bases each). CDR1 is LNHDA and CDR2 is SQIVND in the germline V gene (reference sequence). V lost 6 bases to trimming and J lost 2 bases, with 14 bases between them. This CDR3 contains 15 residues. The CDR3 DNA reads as TGTGCCAGTAGGACCAGGGGGGGCACCTACAATGAGCAGTTCTTC. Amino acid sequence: CASRTRGGTYNEQFF.

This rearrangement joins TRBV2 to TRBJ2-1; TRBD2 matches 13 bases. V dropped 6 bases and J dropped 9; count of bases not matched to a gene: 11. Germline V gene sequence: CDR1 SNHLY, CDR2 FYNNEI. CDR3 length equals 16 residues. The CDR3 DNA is TGTGCCAGCAGCGTTTCACTAGCGGGGGGGCCAGGTGAGCAGTTCTTC. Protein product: CASSVSLAGGPGEQFF.

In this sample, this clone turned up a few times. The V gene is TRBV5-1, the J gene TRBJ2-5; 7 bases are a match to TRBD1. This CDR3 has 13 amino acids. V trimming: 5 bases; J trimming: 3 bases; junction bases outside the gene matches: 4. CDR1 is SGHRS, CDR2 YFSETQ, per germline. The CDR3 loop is CASRSGTEETQYF. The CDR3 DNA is TGCGCCAGCAGGTCCGGGACAGAAGAGACCCAGTACTTC.

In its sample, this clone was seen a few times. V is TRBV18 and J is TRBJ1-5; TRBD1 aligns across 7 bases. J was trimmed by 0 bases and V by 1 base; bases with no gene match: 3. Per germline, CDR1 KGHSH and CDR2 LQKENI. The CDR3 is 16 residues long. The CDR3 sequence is CASSPRTGYSNQPQHF. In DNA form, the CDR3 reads TGTGCCAGCTCACCACGGACAGGCTATAGCAATCAGCCCCAGCATTTT. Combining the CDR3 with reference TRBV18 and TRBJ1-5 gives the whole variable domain NAGVMQNPRHLVRRRGQEARLRCSPMKGHSHVYWYRQLPEEGLKFMVYLQKENIIDESGMPKERFSAEFPKEGPSILRIQQVVRGDSAAYFCASSPRTGYSNQPQHFGDGTRLSIL.

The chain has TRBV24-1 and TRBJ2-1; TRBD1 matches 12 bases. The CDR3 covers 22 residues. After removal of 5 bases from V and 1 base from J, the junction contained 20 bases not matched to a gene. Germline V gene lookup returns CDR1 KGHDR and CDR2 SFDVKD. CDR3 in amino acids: CATSGVPGQGAKIAASYNEQFF. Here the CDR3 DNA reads TGTGCCACCAGTGGCGTCCCGGGACAGGGGGCGAAAATTGCGGCTTCCTACAATGAGCAGTTCTTC.

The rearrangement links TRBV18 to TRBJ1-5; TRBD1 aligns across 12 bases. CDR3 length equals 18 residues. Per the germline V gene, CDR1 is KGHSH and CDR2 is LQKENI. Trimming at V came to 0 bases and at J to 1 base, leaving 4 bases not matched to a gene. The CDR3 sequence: CASSPPGQGARSNQPQHF. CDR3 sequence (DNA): TGTGCCAGCTCACCACCGGGACAGGGGGCGAGGAGCAATCAGCCCCAGCATTTT.

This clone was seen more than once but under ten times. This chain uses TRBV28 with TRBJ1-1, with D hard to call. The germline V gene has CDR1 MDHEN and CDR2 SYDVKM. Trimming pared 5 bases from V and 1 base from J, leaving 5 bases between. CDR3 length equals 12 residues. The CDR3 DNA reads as TGTGCCAGCAGTGAAAGGAACACTGAAGCTTTCTTT. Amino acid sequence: CASSERNTEAFF.

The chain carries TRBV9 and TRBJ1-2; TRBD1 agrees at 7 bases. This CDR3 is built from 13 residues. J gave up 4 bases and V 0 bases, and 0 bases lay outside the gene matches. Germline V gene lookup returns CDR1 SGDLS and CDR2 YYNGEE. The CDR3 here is CASSVGDSYGYTF. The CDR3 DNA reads TGTGCCAGCAGCGTAGGGGACAGCTATGGCTACACCTTC.

CDR3 DNA: TGCGCCAGCAGCTTGGTGTCAAGCTCCTACAATGAGCAGTTCTTC. Its translation is CASSLVSSSYNEQFF. The V call is TRBV5-1, the J call TRBJ2-1; D is unclear. V shed 0 bases and J shed 0 bases, with 7 bases lying between them. This CDR3 has 15 residues. Germline-derived CDR1 and CDR2 are SGHRS and YFSETQ.

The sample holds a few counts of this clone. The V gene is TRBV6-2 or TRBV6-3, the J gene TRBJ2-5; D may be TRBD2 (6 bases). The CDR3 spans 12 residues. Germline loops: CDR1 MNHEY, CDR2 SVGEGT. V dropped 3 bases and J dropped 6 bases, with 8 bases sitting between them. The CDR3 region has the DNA TGTGCCAGCAGTTATGGGGGGAAGACCCAGTACTTC. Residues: CASSYGGKTQYF.

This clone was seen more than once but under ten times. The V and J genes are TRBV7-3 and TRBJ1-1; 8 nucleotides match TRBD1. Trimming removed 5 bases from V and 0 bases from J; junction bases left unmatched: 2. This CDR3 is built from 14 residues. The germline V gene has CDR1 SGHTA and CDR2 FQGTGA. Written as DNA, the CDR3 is TGTGCCAGCAGCCGGACAGGGTTGAACACTGAAGCTTTCTTT. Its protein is CASSRTGLNTEAFF. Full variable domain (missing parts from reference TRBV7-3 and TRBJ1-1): GAGVSQTPSNKVTEKGKYVELRCDPISGHTALYWYRQSLGQGPEFLIYFQGTGAADDSGLPNDRFFAVRPEGSVSTLKIQRTERGDSAVYLCASSRTGLNTEAFFGQGTRLTVV.

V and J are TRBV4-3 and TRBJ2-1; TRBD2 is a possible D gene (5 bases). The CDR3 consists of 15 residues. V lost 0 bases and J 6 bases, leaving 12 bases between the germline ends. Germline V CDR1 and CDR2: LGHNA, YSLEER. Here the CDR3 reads CASSQDLASLNEQFF. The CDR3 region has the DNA TGCGCCAGCAGCCAAGATTTAGCTAGCCTCAATGAGCAGTTCTTC.

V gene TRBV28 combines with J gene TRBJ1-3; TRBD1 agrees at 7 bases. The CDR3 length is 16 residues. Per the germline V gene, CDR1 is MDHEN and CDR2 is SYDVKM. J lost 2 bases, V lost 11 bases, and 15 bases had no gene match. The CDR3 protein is CAAYRGDRAPGNTIYF. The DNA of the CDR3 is TGTGCCGCCTACCGGGGTGACAGGGCCCCTGGAAACACCATATATTTT. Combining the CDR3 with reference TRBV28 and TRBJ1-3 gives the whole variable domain DVKVTQSSRYLVKRTGEKVFLECVQDMDHENMFWYRQDPGLGLRLIYFSYDVKMKEKGDIPEGYSVSREKKERFSLILESASTNQTSMYLCAAYRGDRAPGNTIYFGEGSWLTVV.

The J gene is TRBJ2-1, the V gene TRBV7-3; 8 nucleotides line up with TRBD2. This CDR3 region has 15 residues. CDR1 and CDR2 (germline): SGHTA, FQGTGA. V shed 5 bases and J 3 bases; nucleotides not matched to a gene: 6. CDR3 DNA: TGTGCCAGCAGCATCCCGGGAGGGGTCTACAATGAGCAGTTCTTC. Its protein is CASSIPGGVYNEQFF.

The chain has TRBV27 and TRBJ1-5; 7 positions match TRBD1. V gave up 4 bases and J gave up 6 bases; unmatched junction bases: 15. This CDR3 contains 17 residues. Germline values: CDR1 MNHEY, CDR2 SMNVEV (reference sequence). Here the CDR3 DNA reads TGTGCCAGCAGTTCCGTGGGGGCAGGGGGGCGCGGTCAGCCCCAGCATTTT. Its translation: CASSSVGAGGRGQPQHF.

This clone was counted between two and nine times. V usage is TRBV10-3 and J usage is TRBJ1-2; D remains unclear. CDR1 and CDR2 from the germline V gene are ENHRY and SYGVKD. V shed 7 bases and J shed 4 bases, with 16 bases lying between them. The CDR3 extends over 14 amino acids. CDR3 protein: CAIIGPWNIYGYTF. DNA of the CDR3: TGTGCCATCATTGGGCCCTGGAATATCTATGGCTACACCTTC.